The TCR beta chain under discussion was sequenced for a study of blood T cell repertoires in COVID-19. With 4 bases removed from V and 7 bases from J, the gap between germline ends came to 16 bases. The CDR3 totals 14 residues. Germline CDR1 and CDR2: SNHLY and FYNNEI. Sequencing used immunoSEQ multiplex PCR; TCRdb keeps in-frame clones, though not all of them. This repertoire shows about 50,000 clones, more than 70% found once; its top ten account for roughly 4.8%. The TCR sequence derives from a human donor in a cohort sampled during active COVID-19. The rearrangement uses TRBV2 and TRBJ1-2; possibly TRBD1 for D (5 bases). The specimen sequenced was peripheral blood. The chain's CDR3 is CASSASETASGYTF. As DNA, the CDR3 is TGTGCCAGCAGTGCCTCCGAGACAGCTAGTGGCTACACCTTC.